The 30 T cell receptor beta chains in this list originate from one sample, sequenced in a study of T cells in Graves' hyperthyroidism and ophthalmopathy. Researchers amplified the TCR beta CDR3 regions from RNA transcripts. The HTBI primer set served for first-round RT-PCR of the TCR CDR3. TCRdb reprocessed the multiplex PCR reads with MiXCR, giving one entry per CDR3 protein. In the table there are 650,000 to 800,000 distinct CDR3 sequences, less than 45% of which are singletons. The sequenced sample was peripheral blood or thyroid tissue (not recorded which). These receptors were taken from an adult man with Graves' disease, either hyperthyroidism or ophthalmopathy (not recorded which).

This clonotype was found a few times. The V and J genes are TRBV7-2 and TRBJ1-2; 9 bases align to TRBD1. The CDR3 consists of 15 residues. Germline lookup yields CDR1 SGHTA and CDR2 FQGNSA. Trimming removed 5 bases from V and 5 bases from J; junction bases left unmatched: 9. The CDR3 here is CASSPGTGSYYGYTF. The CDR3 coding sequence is TGTGCCAGCAGCCCAGGGACAGGGTCCTATTATGGCTACACCTTC.

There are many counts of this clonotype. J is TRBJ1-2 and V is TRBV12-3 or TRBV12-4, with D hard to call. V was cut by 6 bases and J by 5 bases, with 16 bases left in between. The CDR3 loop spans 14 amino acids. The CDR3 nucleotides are TGTGCCAGCAGGGACCGACGTTATGGTTATGGCTACACCTTC. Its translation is CASRDRRYGYGYTF.

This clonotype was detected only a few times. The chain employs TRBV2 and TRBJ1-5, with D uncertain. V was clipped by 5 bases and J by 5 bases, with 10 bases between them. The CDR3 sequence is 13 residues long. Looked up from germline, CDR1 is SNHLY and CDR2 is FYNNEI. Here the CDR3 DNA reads TGTGCCAGCAGTTTAAGGGAGGATCAGCCCCAGCATTTT. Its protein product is CASSLREDQPQHF.

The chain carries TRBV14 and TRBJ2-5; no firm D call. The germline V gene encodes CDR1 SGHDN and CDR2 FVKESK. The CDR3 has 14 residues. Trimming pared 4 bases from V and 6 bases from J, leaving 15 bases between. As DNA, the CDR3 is TGTGCCAGCAGCCCCATGAGTGGACGGAAGACCCAGTACTTC. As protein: CASSPMSGRKTQYF.

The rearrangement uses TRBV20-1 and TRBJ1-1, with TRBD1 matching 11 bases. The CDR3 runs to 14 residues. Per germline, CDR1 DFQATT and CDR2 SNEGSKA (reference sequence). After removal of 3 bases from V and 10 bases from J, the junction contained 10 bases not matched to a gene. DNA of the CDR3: TGCAGTGCTAGTCGCGGACAGGGGGCTTCTCCAGCTTTCTTT. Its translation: CSASRGQGASPAFF.

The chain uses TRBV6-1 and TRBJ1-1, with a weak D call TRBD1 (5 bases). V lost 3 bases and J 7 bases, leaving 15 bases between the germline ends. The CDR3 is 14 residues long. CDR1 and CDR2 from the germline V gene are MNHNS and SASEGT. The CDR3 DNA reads TGTGCCAGCAGTGATTGGGGACGGACCTATGAAGCTTTCTTT. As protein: CASSDWGRTYEAFF.

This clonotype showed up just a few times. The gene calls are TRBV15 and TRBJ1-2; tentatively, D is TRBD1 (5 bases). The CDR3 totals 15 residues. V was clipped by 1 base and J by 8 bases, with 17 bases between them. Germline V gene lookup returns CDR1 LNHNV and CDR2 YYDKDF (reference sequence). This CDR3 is CATSRVWDSEGGYTF. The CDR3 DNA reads TGTGCCACCAGCAGAGTTTGGGACTCCGAGGGAGGCTACACCTTC.

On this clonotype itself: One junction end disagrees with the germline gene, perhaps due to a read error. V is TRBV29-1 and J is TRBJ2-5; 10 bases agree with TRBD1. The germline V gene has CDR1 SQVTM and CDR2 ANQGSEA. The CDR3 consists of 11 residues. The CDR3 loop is CSVTGGRGAAF. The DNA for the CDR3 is TGCAGCGTGACAGGGGGCAGGGGGGCCGCCTTC.

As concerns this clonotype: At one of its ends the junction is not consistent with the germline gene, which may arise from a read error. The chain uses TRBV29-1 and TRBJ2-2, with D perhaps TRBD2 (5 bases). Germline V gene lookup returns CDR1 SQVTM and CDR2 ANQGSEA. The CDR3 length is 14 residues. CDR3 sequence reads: CSVEWVANTGELFF. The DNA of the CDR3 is TGCAGCGTTGAGTGGGTAGCAAATACCGGGGAGCTGTTCTTT.

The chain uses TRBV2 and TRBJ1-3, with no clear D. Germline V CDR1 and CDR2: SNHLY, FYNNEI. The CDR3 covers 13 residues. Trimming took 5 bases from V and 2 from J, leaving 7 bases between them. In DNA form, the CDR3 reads TGTGCCAGCAGTATTACCACTGGAAACACCATATATTTT. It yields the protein CASSITTGNTIYF.

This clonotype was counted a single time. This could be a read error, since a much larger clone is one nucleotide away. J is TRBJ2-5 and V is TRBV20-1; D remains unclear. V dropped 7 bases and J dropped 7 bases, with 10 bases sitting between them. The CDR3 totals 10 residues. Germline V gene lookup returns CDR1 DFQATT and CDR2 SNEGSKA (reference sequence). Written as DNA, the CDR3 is TGCAGTGTGAGAATGGGGACCCAGTACTTC. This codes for CSVRMGTQYF.

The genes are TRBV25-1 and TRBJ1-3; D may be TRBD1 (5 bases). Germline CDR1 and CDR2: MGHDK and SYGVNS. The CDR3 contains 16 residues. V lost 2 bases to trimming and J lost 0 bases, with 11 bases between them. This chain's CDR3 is CASSEPGGFSGNTIYF. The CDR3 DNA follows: TGTGCCAGCAGTGAACCGGGGGGATTCTCTGGAAACACCATATATTTT.

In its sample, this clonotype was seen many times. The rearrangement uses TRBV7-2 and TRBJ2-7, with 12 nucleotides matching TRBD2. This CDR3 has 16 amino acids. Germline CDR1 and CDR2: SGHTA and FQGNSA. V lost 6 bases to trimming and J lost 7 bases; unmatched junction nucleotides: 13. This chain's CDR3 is CASRSALAGGPSEQYF. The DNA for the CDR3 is TGTGCCAGCAGATCGGCGCTAGCGGGGGGGCCGTCTGAGCAGTACTTC.

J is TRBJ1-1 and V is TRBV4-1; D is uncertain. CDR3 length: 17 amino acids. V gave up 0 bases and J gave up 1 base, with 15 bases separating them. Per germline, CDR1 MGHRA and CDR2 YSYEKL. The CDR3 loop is CASSQDPPEAANTEAFF. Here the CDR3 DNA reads TGCGCCAGCAGCCAAGATCCTCCGGAAGCGGCGAACACTGAAGCTTTCTTT.

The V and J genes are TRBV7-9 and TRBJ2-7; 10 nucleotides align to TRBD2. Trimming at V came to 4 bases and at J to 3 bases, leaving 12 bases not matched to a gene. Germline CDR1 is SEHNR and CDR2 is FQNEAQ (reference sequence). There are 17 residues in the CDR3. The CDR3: CASSSGPGLARNYEQYF. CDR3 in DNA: TGTGCCAGCAGCTCAGGTCCGGGACTAGCGCGAAACTACGAGCAGTACTTC.

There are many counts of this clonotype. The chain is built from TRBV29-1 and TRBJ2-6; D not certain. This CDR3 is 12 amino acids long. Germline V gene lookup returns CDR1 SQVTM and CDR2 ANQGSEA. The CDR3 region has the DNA TGCAGTTGTACCTCTGGGGCCAACGTCCTGACTTTC. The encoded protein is CSCTSGANVLTF.

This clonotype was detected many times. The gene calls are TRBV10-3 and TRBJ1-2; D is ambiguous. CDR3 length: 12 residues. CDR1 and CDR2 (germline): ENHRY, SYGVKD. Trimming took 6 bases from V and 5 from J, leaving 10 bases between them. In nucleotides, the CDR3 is TGTGCCATCAGCGAGCGGGCATATGGCTACACCTTC. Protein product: CAISERAYGYTF.

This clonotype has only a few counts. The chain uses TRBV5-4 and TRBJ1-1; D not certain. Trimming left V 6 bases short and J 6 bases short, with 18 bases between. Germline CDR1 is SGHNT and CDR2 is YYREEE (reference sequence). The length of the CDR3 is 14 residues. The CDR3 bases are TGTGCCAGCACTCCCAGCTGGGAGGGCGCTGAAGCTTTCTTT. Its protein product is CASTPSWEGAEAFF.

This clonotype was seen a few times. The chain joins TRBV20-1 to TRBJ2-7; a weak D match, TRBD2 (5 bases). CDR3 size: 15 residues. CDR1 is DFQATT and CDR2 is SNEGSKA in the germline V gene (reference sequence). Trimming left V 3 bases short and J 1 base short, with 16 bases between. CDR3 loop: CSASPDSETSYEQYF. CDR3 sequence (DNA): TGCAGTGCTAGTCCCGATAGCGAGACGTCCTACGAGCAGTACTTC.

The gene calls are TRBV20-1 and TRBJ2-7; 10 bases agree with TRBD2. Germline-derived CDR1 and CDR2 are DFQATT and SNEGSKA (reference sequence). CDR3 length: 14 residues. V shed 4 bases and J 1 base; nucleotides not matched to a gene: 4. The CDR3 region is CSAIPGLASYEQYF. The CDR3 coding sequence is TGCAGTGCTATCCCGGGACTAGCGTCCTACGAGCAGTACTTC.

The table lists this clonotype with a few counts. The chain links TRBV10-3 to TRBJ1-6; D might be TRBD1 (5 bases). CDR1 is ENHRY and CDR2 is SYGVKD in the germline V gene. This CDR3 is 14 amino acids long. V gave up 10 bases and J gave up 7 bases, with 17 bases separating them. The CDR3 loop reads CASRGVIGNSPLHF. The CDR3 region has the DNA TGTGCCAGCAGAGGGGTTATCGGGAATTCACCCCTCCACTTT.

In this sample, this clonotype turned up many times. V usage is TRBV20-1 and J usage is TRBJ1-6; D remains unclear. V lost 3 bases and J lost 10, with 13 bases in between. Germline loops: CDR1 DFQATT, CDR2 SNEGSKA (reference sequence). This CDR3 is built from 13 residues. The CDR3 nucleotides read TGCAGTGCTAGCGGGAGGGTTGGGTCACCCCTCCACTTT. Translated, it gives CSASGRVGSPLHF.

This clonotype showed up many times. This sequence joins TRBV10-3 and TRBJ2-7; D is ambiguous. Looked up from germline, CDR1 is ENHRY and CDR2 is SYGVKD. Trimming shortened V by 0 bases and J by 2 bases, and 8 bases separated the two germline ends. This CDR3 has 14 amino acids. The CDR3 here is CAISESDGTYEQYF. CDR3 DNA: TGTGCCATCAGTGAGTCGGACGGTACCTACGAGCAGTACTTC.

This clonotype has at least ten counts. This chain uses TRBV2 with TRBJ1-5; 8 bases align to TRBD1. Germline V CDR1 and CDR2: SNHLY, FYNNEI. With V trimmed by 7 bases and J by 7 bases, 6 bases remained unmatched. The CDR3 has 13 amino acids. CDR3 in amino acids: CASMDRANQPQHF. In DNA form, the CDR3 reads TGTGCCAGCATGGACAGGGCGAACCAGCCCCAGCATTTT.

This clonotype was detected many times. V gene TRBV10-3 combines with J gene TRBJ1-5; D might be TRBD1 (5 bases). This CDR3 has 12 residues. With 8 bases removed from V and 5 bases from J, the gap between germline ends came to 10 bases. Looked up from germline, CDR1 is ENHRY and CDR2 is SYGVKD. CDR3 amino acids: CAIRDGDQPQHF. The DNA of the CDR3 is TGTGCCATCCGGGACGGAGATCAGCCCCAGCATTTT.

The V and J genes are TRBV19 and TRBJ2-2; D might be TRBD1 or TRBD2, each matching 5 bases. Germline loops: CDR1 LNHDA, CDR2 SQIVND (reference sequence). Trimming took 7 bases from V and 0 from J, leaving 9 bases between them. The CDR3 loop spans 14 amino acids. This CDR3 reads CASKSGPNTGELFF. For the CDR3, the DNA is TGTGCCAGTAAGTCGGGACCGAACACCGGGGAGCTGTTTTTT. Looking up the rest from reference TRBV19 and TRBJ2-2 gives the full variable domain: DGGITQSPKYLFRKEGQNVTLSCEQNLNHDAMYWYRQDPGQGLRLIYYSQIVNDFQKGDIAEGYSVSREKKESFPLTVTSAQKNPTAFYLCASKSGPNTGELFFGEGSRLTVL.

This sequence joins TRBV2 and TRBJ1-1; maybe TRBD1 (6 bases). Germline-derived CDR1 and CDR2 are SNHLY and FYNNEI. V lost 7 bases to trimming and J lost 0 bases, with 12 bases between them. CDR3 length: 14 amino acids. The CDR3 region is CASNTGTMNTEAFF. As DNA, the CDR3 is TGTGCCAGCAATACAGGGACCATGAACACTGAAGCTTTCTTT.

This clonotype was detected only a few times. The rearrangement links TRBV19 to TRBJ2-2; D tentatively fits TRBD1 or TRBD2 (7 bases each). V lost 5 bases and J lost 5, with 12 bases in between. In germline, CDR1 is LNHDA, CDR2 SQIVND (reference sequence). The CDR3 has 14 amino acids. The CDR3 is CASSPGGGTGELFF. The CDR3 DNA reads TGTGCCAGTAGTCCAGGGGGGGGAACCGGGGAGCTGTTTTTT. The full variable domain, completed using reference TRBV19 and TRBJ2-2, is DGGITQSPKYLFRKEGQNVTLSCEQNLNHDAMYWYRQDPGQGLRLIYYSQIVNDFQKGDIAEGYSVSREKKESFPLTVTSAQKNPTAFYLCASSPGGGTGELFFGEGSRLTVL.

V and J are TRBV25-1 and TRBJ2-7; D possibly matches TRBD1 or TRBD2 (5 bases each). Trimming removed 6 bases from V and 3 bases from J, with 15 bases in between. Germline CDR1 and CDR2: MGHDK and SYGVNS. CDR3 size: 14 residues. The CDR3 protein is CASSRTGTNYEQYF. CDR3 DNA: TGTGCCAGCAGCCGCACCGGGACCAACTACGAGCAGTACTTC.

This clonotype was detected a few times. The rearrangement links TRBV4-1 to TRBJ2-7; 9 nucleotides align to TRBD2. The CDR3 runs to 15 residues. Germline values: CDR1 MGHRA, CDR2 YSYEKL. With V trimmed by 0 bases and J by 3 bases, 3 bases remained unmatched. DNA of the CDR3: TGCGCCAGCAGCCAAGATCGAGCGGGGGGCTACGAGCAGTACTTC. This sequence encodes CASSQDRAGGYEQYF.